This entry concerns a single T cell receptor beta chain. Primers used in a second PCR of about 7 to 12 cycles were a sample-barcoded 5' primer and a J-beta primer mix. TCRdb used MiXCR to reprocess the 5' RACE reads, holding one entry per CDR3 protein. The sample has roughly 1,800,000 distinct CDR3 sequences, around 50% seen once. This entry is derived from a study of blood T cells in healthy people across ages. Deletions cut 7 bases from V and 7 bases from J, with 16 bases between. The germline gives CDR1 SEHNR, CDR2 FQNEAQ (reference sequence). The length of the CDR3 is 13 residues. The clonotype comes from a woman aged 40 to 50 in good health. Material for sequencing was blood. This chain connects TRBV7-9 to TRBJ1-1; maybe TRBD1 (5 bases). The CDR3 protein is CASTDRGTDEAFF. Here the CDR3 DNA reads TGTGCCAGCACCGACAGAGGGACTGATGAAGCTTTCTTT.